One sample yielded the 23 T cell receptor beta chains listed below, sequenced in a study of T cell responses to AZD1222 COVID-19 vaccine (dated by TCRdb to the early 2020s). Library generation was performed with the immunoSEQ multiplex PCR assay. This is the immuneACCESS table as TCRdb keeps it, with only in-frame sequences that have V and J called. A part of the clones is gone; compared with another copy, unresolved V genes explain less than half, and the rest is unexplained. This sample's table lists 150,000 or so clones. Jointly, the top ten make up 2% to 2.5% of the sample. Read against the paper, the sample's time point label means: baseline before first vaccination. What was sequenced was peripheral blood. The receptors originated from an adult in good health.

This rearrangement joins TRBV6-5 to TRBJ1-3; the D is unclear. The V gene's germline CDR1 is MNHEY and CDR2 SVGAGI. This CDR3 is 15 amino acids long. With 2 bases removed from V and 0 bases from J, the gap between germline ends came to 8 bases. The CDR3 region is CASSYGIYSGNTIYF. The CDR3 region has the DNA TGTGCCAGCAGTTACGGTATTTACTCTGGAAACACCATATATTTT.

The chain combines TRBV5-6 with TRBJ1-1; D unclear. The CDR3 totals 12 residues. The germline gives CDR1 SGHDT, CDR2 YYEEEE. The V gene lost 7 bases and the J gene lost 2 bases, with 9 bases spanning the gap. CDR3 region: CASGKFNTEAFF. The CDR3 region has the DNA TGTGCCAGCGGGAAGTTTAACACTGAAGCTTTCTTT. The whole variable domain, filled in from reference TRBV5-6 and TRBJ1-1, reads DAGVTQSPTHLIKTRGQQVTLRCSPKSGHDTVSWYQQALGQGPQFIFQYYEEEERQRGNFPDRFSGHQFPNYSSELNVNALLLGDSALYLCASGKFNTEAFFGQGTRLTVV.

This chain joins TRBV15 and TRBJ1-2; tentative D call: TRBD1 (5 bases). Germline V lookup: CDR1 LNHNV, CDR2 YYDKDF (reference sequence). V dropped 5 bases and J dropped 1 base, with 17 bases sitting between them. The CDR3 loop spans 16 amino acids. DNA of the CDR3: TGTGCCACCAGCTACGGGACCCCACCGAATAACTATGGCTACACCTTC. Its translation: CATSYGTPPNNYGYTF. Drawing the rest from reference TRBV15 and TRBJ1-2, the complete variable domain is DAMVIQNPRYQVTQFGKPVTLSCSQTLNHNVMYWYQQKSSQAPKLLFHYYDKDFNNEADTPDNFQSRRPNTSFCFLDIRSPGLGDTAMYLCATSYGTPPNNYGYTFGSGTRLTVV.

To note about this clone: At one boundary the junction diverges from the germline segment, which might be a read error. This chain links TRBV7-2 with TRBJ2-3, with 15 nucleotides matching TRBD2. This CDR3 is 17 amino acids long. Germline CDR1 and CDR2: SGHTA and FQGNSA. CDR3 region: CASSPPGLAGGTYTQYF. DNA of the CDR3: TGTGCCAGCAGCCCCCCGGGACTAGCGGGGGGCACATATACGCAGTATTTT.

V usage is TRBV6-5 and J usage is TRBJ1-6, with D hard to call. Germline V CDR1 and CDR2: MNHEY, SVGAGI. V lost 3 bases to trimming and J lost 5 bases, with 5 bases between them. The CDR3 contains 13 residues. The CDR3 DNA reads TGTGCCAGCAGTTATATGAATAATTCACCCCTCCACTTT. Its protein product is CASSYMNNSPLHF.

V usage is TRBV12-3 or TRBV12-4 and J usage is TRBJ1-2; the D is unclear. This CDR3 has 13 residues. With 7 bases removed from V and 6 bases from J, the gap between germline ends came to 15 bases. CDR3 sequence: CASTLGTANGYTF. For the CDR3, the DNA is TGTGCCAGCACCCTAGGCACGGCAAATGGCTACACCTTC.

The CDR3 region has the DNA TGCGCCAGCAGCCAAGGTAGTTTGGGACGACGCAATTCACCCCTCCACTTT. As protein: CASSQGSLGRRNSPLHF. The J gene is TRBJ1-6, the V gene TRBV4-1; tentatively, D is TRBD1 (5 bases). CDR3 length: 17 amino acids. The V end was cut by 1 base, the J end by 7 bases, with 17 bases between. Germline loops: CDR1 MGHRA, CDR2 YSYEKL.

V usage is TRBV21-1 and J usage is TRBJ1-1; no DNA check was done on the table's D call, TRBD1. TRBV21-1 is assigned pseudogene status. The CDR3 runs 13 residues. The CDR3 nucleotides read TGTGCCAGCCCCCAGGGGGTCGTCACTGAAGCTTTCTTT. Translation gives CASPQGVVTEAFF.

The chain has TRBV6-4 and TRBJ2-1, with D uncertain. Trimming took off 4 bases at V and 1 base at J, with 8 bases between the two ends. Germline loops: CDR1 MRHNA, CDR2 SNTAGT. The CDR3 is made up of 14 amino acids. The CDR3 DNA is TGTGCCAGCAGTGCCTTAGGGTCCTACAATGAGCAGTTCTTC. Protein sequence: CASSALGSYNEQFF.

The chain recombines TRBV27 with TRBJ2-7; D possibly matches TRBD1 or TRBD2 (5 bases each). From germline, CDR1 is MNHEY and CDR2 SMNVEV (reference sequence). CDR3 length: 15 amino acids. V was pared by 3 bases and J by 3 bases, with 15 bases between. The CDR3, as DNA: TGTGCCAGCAGTTTTTCCAGGGACCTCCACTACGAGCAGTACTTC. This encodes CASSFSRDLHYEQYF.

V is TRBV12-3 or TRBV12-4 and J is TRBJ1-2, with 10 positions matching TRBD1. Germline trimming cut 8 bases from V and 4 bases from J; bases unmatched to any gene: 1. The length of the CDR3 is 12 residues. The CDR3 DNA sequence: TGTGCCAGCCGGACAGGGGGCTATGGCTACACCTTC. Encoded protein: CASRTGGYGYTF.

The V gene is TRBV6-5, the J gene TRBJ1-1; D remains ambiguous. The V end lost 4 bases, the J end lost 1 base, and 10 bases lay between the germline ends. The CDR3 extends over 14 amino acids. The germline gives CDR1 MNHEY, CDR2 SVGAGI. The CDR3 loop reads CASSSLTPNTEAFF. CDR3 in DNA: TGTGCCAGCAGTTCCTTGACACCGAACACTGAAGCTTTCTTT.

The CDR3 loop reads CASSRVTYNTGELFF. DNA of the CDR3: TGTGCCAGCAGTAGGGTGACCTATAACACCGGGGAGCTGTTTTTT. The gene calls are TRBV6-5 and TRBJ2-2; D is uncertain. The germline gives CDR1 MNHEY, CDR2 SVGAGI. V was pared by 5 bases and J by 2 bases, with 12 bases between. CDR3 length: 15 residues.

This rearrangement joins TRBV21-1 to TRBJ1-1. TRBV21-1 is noted as a pseudogene. This CDR3 is 15 amino acids long. In DNA, the CDR3 is TGTGCCAGCAGCAAAGCACGGAGCTGGCGGACTGAAGCTTTCTTT. Translation: CASSKARSWRTEAFF.

This chain connects TRBV5-6 to TRBJ1-1; 8 bases are shared with TRBD1. Germline V gene sequence: CDR1 SGHDT, CDR2 YYEEEE. The V gene end was trimmed by 2 bases and the J gene end by 10 bases; junction bases not matched to a gene: 13. The CDR3 spans 15 residues. For the CDR3, the DNA is TGTGCCAGCAGCTTTAGGACAGGGCAGCGGGTATCAGCTTTCTTT. It translates to CASSFRTGQRVSAFF.

The genes are TRBV10-2 and TRBJ1-2; D is undetermined. This CDR3 region has 13 residues. Germline V gene sequence: CDR1 WSHSY, CDR2 SAAADI. Trimming removed 6 bases at V and 4 bases at J, with 12 bases between. The CDR3 here is CASSPGRSYGYTF. The DNA of the CDR3 is TGCGCCAGCAGCCCGGGGAGGAGCTATGGCTACACCTTC.

The rearrangement joins TRBV2 to TRBJ2-3; no definite D call. The V gene's germline CDR1 is SNHLY and CDR2 FYNNEI. This CDR3 has 14 residues. The germline V and J ends were trimmed by 4 bases and 4 bases, with 12 bases remaining between them. The CDR3 sequence: CASSGGRKADTQYF. The CDR3, as DNA: TGTGCCAGCAGTGGAGGACGGAAGGCAGATACGCAGTATTTT. The whole variable domain, filled in from reference TRBV2 and TRBJ2-3, reads EPEVTQTPSHQVTQMGQEVILRCVPISNHLYFYWYRQILGQKVEFLVSFYNNEISEKSEIFDDQFSVERPDGSNFTLKIRSTKLEDSAMYFCASSGGRKADTQYFGPGTRLTVL.

The J gene is TRBJ1-6, the V gene TRBV4-3; no clear D gene. There are 14 residues in the CDR3. V was trimmed by 3 bases and J by 10 bases, leaving 13 bases between them. Germline CDR1 and CDR2: LGHNA and YSLEER. The CDR3 DNA sequence: TGCGCCAGCAGCCAGGGTGGGGTTGGGTCACCCCTCCACTTT. This translates into CASSQGGVGSPLHF.

The chain has TRBV4-1 and TRBJ1-5, with D possibly TRBD1 on 5 matching bases. V was trimmed by 1 base and J by 6 bases, leaving 13 bases between them. The V gene's germline CDR1 is MGHRA and CDR2 YSYEKL. CDR3 length equals 15 residues. CDR3 residues: CASSQVGQGAQPQHF. The CDR3 nucleotides read TGCGCCAGCAGCCAAGTCGGACAAGGCGCTCAGCCCCAGCATTTT.

The CDR3 spells CAISEDVGTGTYEQYF. The CDR3 DNA is TGTGCCATCAGTGAGGACGTTGGGACAGGAACTTACGAGCAGTACTTC. This chain uses TRBV10-3 with TRBJ2-7, with 8 bases identical to TRBD1. CDR1 is ENHRY, CDR2 SYGVKD, per germline. CDR3 size: 16 residues. The junction had 10 bases not matched to a gene; V was cut back by 2 bases and J by 4 bases.

J is TRBJ1-5 and V is TRBV4-1; no reliable D call. Germline V CDR1 and CDR2: MGHRA, YSYEKL. The V end was cut by 0 bases, the J end by 2 bases, with 11 bases between. The CDR3 runs 16 residues. The CDR3, as DNA: TGCGCCAGCAGCCAAGACGGAGGTTTCGGCAATCAGCCCCAGCATTTT. It is translated as CASSQDGGFGNQPQHF.

V usage is TRBV27 and J usage is TRBJ1-2; perhaps TRBD1 as D (6 bases). Germline CDR1 is MNHEY and CDR2 is SMNVEV (reference sequence). V gave up 5 bases and J gave up 7 bases, with 14 bases separating them. The CDR3 runs to 13 residues. CDR3 sequence: CASSTGGGPGYTF. The CDR3 DNA reads as TGTGCCAGCAGTACCGGGGGGGGCCCTGGCTACACCTTC.

The chain recombines TRBV7-8 with TRBJ2-3; 8 nucleotides agree with TRBD2. The germline V gene has CDR1 SGHVS and CDR2 FQNEAQ. The CDR3 is made up of 21 amino acids. The trim removed 5 bases at V and 2 bases at J, leaving 24 bases unmatched. Here the CDR3 reads CASSEELTSGALGGHTDTQYF. The CDR3 bases are TGTGCCAGCAGCGAAGAACTAACTAGCGGTGCCTTGGGGGGCCACACAGATACGCAGTATTTT.